The rows below give T cell receptor beta chains drawn from one sample of a study of OX40 agonist ivuxolimab in advanced cancers. The data were produced by immunoSEQ multiplex PCR, yet TCRdb's version contains in-frame clones alone and is incomplete. The repertoire has fewer than 45,000 clones, about 87% of them found once; the top ten carry roughly 36%. This specimen was CD4+ or CD8+ T cells sorted from blood, taken in a trial of the OX40 agonist ivuxolimab. All receptors derive from an adult with an advanced solid tumor such as melanoma, head and neck, liver or kidney cancer. The CDR3 runs from the conserved cysteine through the conserved F or W. The D gene is left open where the match is weak. Clone sizes are given selectively: once, few, many, or a class where the clone is expanded.

TRBV7-8	.	14	TRBJ2-1	once	TGTGCCGCAGGAGAACGGCGGTTGTGGGATGAGCAGTTCTTC	CAAGERRLWDEQFF
TRBV11-2	TRBD2	17	TRBJ2-5	.	TGTGCCAGCAGCTTAGGGGCGACTAGCGGGGGGGGAGAGACCCAGTACTTC	CASSLGATSGGGETQYF
TRBV2	TRBD1	15	TRBJ1-2	large	TGTGCCAGCACGGGACAGGGGGCGCAAGCCTATGGCTACACCTTC	CASTGQGAQAYGYTF
TRBV7-6	.	12	TRBJ2-7	.	TGTGCCAGCAGCTCGGGCCTCTACGAGCAGTACTTC	CASSSGLYEQYF
TRBV5-1	TRBD2	14	TRBJ2-3	.	TGCGCCAGCAGCTTAGCGGGGGACACAGATACGCAGTATTTT	CASSLAGDTDTQYF
TRBV30	.	11	TRBJ2-3	.	TGTGCCTGGGGGACGGTAGATACGCAGTATTTT	CAWGTVDTQYF
TRBV7-8	.	12	TRBJ2-5	.	TGTGCCAGCAGCCAGGGCCAAGAGACCCAGTACTTC	CASSQGQETQYF
TRBV7-9	.	18	TRBJ1-3	.	TGTGCCAGCAGCCCTCCGACCCGACAGCGATACTCTGGAAACACCATATATTTT	CASSPPTRQRYSGNTIYF
TRBV4-1	TRBD2	16	TRBJ2-3	few	TGCGCCAGCAGCCAGATTAGCGGGGGGGCCTCCGATACGCAGTATTTT	CASSQISGGASDTQYF
TRBV7-9	.	13	TRBJ1-1	.	TGTGCCAGCAGCCCCCAGGGGAACACTGAAGCTTTCTTT	CASSPQGNTEAFF
TRBV5-1	.	14	TRBJ2-7	many	TGCGCCAGCAGCTCCATTGGCAGGCTCTACGAGCAGTACTTC	CASSSIGRLYEQYF
TRBV7-4	TRBD2	14	TRBJ2-7	.	TGTGCCAGCAGCTCGGGACTAGCGGGAGATGAGCAGTACTTC	CASSSGLAGDEQYF
TRBV25-1	TRBD2	16	TRBJ2-1	.	TGTGCCAGCAGTCCACCGGGACTAGCGGCCTACAATGAGCAGTTCTTC	CASSPPGLAAYNEQFF
TRBV6-1	TRBD1	15	TRBJ2-2	.	TGTGCCAGCAGTCGGGACAGGGTCGGCACCGGGGAGCTGTTTTTT	CASSRDRVGTGELFF
TRBV11-3	TRBD2	15	TRBJ2-5	.	TGTGCCAGCAGCCGCGGGACTAGCGGGGGAGAGACCCAGTACTTC	CASSRGTSGGETQYF
TRBV7-6	.	14	TRBJ1-1	once	TGTGCCAGCAGCTTTGGGCAGACGGGCGCTGAAGCTTTCTTT	CASSFGQTGAEAFF
TRBV2	TRBD1	15	TRBJ1-4	.	TGTGCCAGCAGTGAAGGGACAGGGGGTAATGAAAAACTGTTTTTT	CASSEGTGGNEKLFF
TRBV5-5	TRBD1	12	TRBJ1-2	.	TGTGCCAGCGGGGACAGGGCCAAAGGCTACACCTTC	CASGDRAKGYTF
TRBV7-2	.	11	TRBJ2-7	.	TGTGCCAGCAGCCCGGGTTCGAAGCAGTACTTC	CASSPGSKQYF
TRBV18	TRBD1	14	TRBJ1-1	.	TGTGCCAGCTCAACCGGGACAGGGGTGGGTGAAGCTTTCTTT	CASSTGTGVGEAFF
TRBV6-1	.	13	TRBJ1-2	few	TGTGCCAGCAGGCTGACAACGGCATATGGCTACACCTTC	CASRLTTAYGYTF
TRBV2	.	12	TRBJ2-4	.	TGTGCCAGCAGTGATAGACGGAACATTCAGTACTTC	CASSDRRNIQYF
TRBV5-6	.	14	TRBJ2-7	once	TGTGCCAGCAGACGCGGCTTAGGGGCTCGCGAGCAGTACTTC	CASRRGLGAREQYF
TRBV7-3	.	14	TRBJ2-2	.	TGTGCCAGTCGGGTACCAGGCGGCACCGGGGAGCTGTTTTTT	CASRVPGGTGELFF
TRBV5-1	.	19	TRBJ2-7	.	TGCGCCAGCAGCCGAATTGGGAGGAGGGCCGGGGGGACAAACTACGAACAGTACTTC	CASSRIGRRAGGTNYEQYF
TRBV11-2	.	15	TRBJ2-7	few	TGTGCCAGCAACTCCTGGCCAGGGGCGGGTTACGAGCAGTACTTC	CASNSWPGAGYEQYF
TRBV7-2	TRBD2	13	TRBJ2-3	once	TGTGCCAGCAGCCCCCGGGGGGTAAATACGCAGTATTTT	CASSPRGVNTQYF
TRBV28	TRBD2	13	TRBJ2-5	.	TGTGCCAGCAGTCCGGGGGGGAGGGAGACCCAGTACTTC	CASSPGGRETQYF
TRBV18	TRBD1	14	TRBJ2-7	.	TGTGCCAGCTCACCTCCGGGACAGGTTAGGGAGCAGTACTTC	CASSPPGQVREQYF
TRBV30	.	13	TRBJ1-2	.	TGTGCCTGGAGTGTAGGGCGGAGCTATGGCTACACCTTC	CAWSVGRSYGYTF